A single sample gave rise to the 18 T cell receptor beta chains below, sequenced in a study of STAT3 mutations in large granular lymphocyte leukemia. Sequenced by immunoSEQ multiplex PCR; TCRdb stores in-frame clones only, minus some. The sample contains some 30,000 clones, approximately 80% of which appear only once. No antigen has been identified for these receptors. Whole-study results and caveats: Every T-LGLL patient had at least one immunodominant TCRbeta clonotype.

The sequenced sample was peripheral blood mononuclear cells. The receptors stem from a woman aged 50 to 60 with T-cell large granular lymphocyte leukemia. Some clones in this sample may be carry-over from other donors' samples.

The CDR3 loop reads CASSQDRGMNTEAFF. CDR3 DNA sequence: TGCGCCAGCAGCCAAGATCGGGGGATGAACACTGAAGCTTTCTTT. J is TRBJ1-1 and V is TRBV4-3, with D perhaps matching TRBD1 (5 bases). The CDR3 sequence is 15 residues long. Per germline, CDR1 LGHNA and CDR2 YSLEER. Trimming took 0 bases from V and 0 from J, leaving 8 bases between them.

This clone was counted a single time. The rearrangement uses TRBV5-1 and TRBJ2-6, with D hard to call. The CDR3 sequence is 15 residues long. Germline V gene sequence: CDR1 SGHRS, CDR2 YFSETQ. Trimming cost V 4 bases and J 4 bases, with 12 bases left between them. The CDR3 sequence is CASSPVPGGANVLTF. CDR3 DNA sequence: TGCGCCAGCAGCCCGGTCCCCGGAGGGGCCAACGTCCTGACTTTC.

The count of this clone is one. The chain links TRBV6-5 to TRBJ1-2, with TRBD1 matching 9 bases. Trimming removed 2 bases from V and 6 bases from J; junction bases left unmatched: 4. Germline V gene sequence: CDR1 MNHEY, CDR2 SVGAGI. The CDR3 length is 14 residues. For the CDR3, the DNA is TGTGCCAGCAGTTACAACAGGGGGCAGGATGGCTACACCTTC. Its protein product is CASSYNRGQDGYTF.

The chain employs TRBV15 and TRBJ1-1; D remains unclear. CDR1 and CDR2 from the germline V gene are LNHNV and YYDKDF (reference sequence). The CDR3 has 14 residues. Trimming removed 2 bases from V and 3 bases from J, with 10 bases in between. CDR3 protein: CATSRTTDDTEAFF. DNA for the CDR3: TGTGCCACCAGCAGAACTACCGATGACACTGAAGCTTTCTTT.

The rearrangement links TRBV6-6 to TRBJ2-3; D ambiguous. The CDR3 is 16 amino acids. V lost 4 bases, J lost 0 bases, and 14 bases lay in between. Germline-derived CDR1 and CDR2 are MNHNY and SVGAGI (reference sequence). The chain's CDR3 is CASSSSTATSTDTQYF. Written as DNA, the CDR3 is TGTGCCAGCAGTTCCTCGACTGCTACTAGCACAGATACGCAGTATTTT.

This rearrangement joins TRBV5-6 to TRBJ1-4; D may be TRBD1 (6 bases). The length of the CDR3 is 16 residues. Trimming took 2 bases from V and 4 from J, leaving 15 bases between them. CDR1 is SGHDT and CDR2 is YYEEEE in the germline V gene. CDR3 nucleotide sequence: TGTGCCAGCAGCTTTCTGGGGGCAGGGAGTAATGAAAAACTGTTTTTT. It yields the protein CASSFLGAGSNEKLFF.

The DNA for the CDR3 is TGTGCCAGCAGCCCGCGGACAGGGGGAAACTCAGGAAACACCATATATTTT. Protein product: CASSPRTGGNSGNTIYF. V gene TRBV7-9 combines with J gene TRBJ1-3, with TRBD1 identical over 10 bases. The germline V gene has CDR1 SEHNR and CDR2 FQNEAQ (reference sequence). The CDR3 length is 17 residues. J lost 4 bases, V lost 5 bases, and 11 bases had no gene match.

The rearrangement links TRBV18 to TRBJ2-3; 8 bases align to TRBD2. Trimming removed 2 bases from V and 1 base from J; junction bases left unmatched: 14. The length of the CDR3 is 19 residues. CDR1 and CDR2 (germline): KGHSH, LQKENI. The CDR3 DNA sequence: TGTGCCAGCTCACCAAAAGCAGCGGGAGTGGGATGGGGCACAGATACGCAGTATTTT. It yields the protein CASSPKAAGVGWGTDTQYF.

This rearrangement joins TRBV29-1 to TRBJ2-1, with TRBD2 matching over 8 bases. Germline trimming cut 7 bases from V and 7 bases from J; bases unmatched to any gene: 27. The CDR3 has 19 residues. Germline V gives CDR1 SQVTM, CDR2 ANQGSEA. Here the CDR3 DNA reads TGCAGCGGAGGAGGAAGGTTGGAGAGGGCTAGCGGGCTTGGAAATGAGCAGTTCTTC. Translated, it gives CSGGGRLERASGLGNEQFF.

The genes are TRBV25-1 and TRBJ1-5; unclear D gene. The CDR3 covers 12 residues. Germline loops: CDR1 MGHDK, CDR2 SYGVNS. With 1 base removed from V and 6 bases from J, the gap between germline ends came to 4 bases. CDR3: CASSEFGQPQHF. CDR3 in DNA: TGTGCCAGCAGTGAATTTGGTCAGCCCCAGCATTTT.

The gene calls are TRBV9 and TRBJ2-7; D uncertain. Deletions cut 0 bases from V and 4 bases from J, with 17 bases between. Germline assignment: CDR1 SGDLS and CDR2 YYNGEE. The CDR3 covers 16 residues. DNA for the CDR3: TGTGCCAGCAGCGTAGCTATTCAGGCGACGCTATACGAGCAGTACTTC. The encoded protein is CASSVAIQATLYEQYF.

The chain combines TRBV28 with TRBJ1-2; 7 bases are shared with TRBD1. J lost 7 bases, V lost 4 bases, and 0 bases had no gene match. There are 11 residues in the CDR3. Germline values: CDR1 MDHEN, CDR2 SYDVKM. Here the CDR3 DNA reads TGTGCCAGCAGTTACAGGGGTGGCTACACCTTC. Translation: CASSYRGGYTF.

The J gene is TRBJ1-5, the V gene TRBV23-1, with D possibly matching TRBD1 (5 bases). TRBV23-1 is filed as an ORF, its function uncertain. The ends were cut back, 7 bases at V and 1 base at J, with 11 bases in the middle. This CDR3 has 14 residues. In DNA, the CDR3 is TGCGCCAGCATGGGGGGACGGAGCAATCAGCCCCAGCATTTT. Translation gives CASMGGRSNQPQHF.

J is TRBJ2-1 and V is TRBV25-1; D not certain. The CDR3 totals 11 residues. Trimming removed 2 bases at V and 10 bases at J, with 6 bases between. Germline loops: CDR1 MGHDK, CDR2 SYGVNS. CDR3 loop: CASSERREQFF. The CDR3 DNA reads TGTGCCAGCAGTGAAAGGCGGGAGCAGTTCTTC.

CDR3 bases: TGTGCCAGCAGTTATGGGGGGAACACTGAAGCTTTCTTT. Protein product: CASSYGGNTEAFF. The V gene is TRBV6-6, the J gene TRBJ1-1, with a weak D call TRBD1 (5 bases). The germline V gene has CDR1 MNHNY and CDR2 SVGAGI (reference sequence). V was clipped by 3 bases and J by 1 base, with 6 bases between them. This CDR3 has 13 amino acids.

The chain links TRBV10-3 to TRBJ1-1, with D uncertain. Germline values: CDR1 ENHRY, CDR2 SYGVKD. Trimming removed 4 bases at V and 7 bases at J, with 13 bases between. The CDR3 has 13 amino acids. The CDR3 sequence is CAISGWAGSEAFF. The CDR3 DNA sequence: TGTGCCATCAGTGGGTGGGCGGGGAGTGAAGCTTTCTTT.

The rearrangement uses TRBV15 and TRBJ1-1, with a weak D call TRBD1 (5 bases). CDR3 length: 11 residues. Trimming took 1 base from V and 11 from J, leaving 8 bases between them. Germline V gives CDR1 LNHNV, CDR2 YYDKDF (reference sequence). The CDR3 region has the DNA TGTGCCACCAGCAGAGTCAGGGATGCTTTCTTT. The encoded protein is CATSRVRDAFF.

On this clone itself: Within the sample, other DNA sequences also encode this same CDR3. The V call is TRBV7-9, the J call TRBJ1-1, with TRBD1 as a possible D gene (6 bases). Trimming shortened V by 1 base and J by 4 bases, and 7 bases separated the two germline ends. The CDR3 has 13 residues. The germline V gene encodes CDR1 SEHNR and CDR2 FQNEAQ (reference sequence). The CDR3 DNA is TGTGCCAGCAGCTTAGAAGGGGGCACTGAAGCTTTCTTT. This gives the protein CASSLEGGTEAFF.